Listed below are T cell receptor beta chains from one sample, sequenced in a study of T cells expressing NK-cell markers. TCRdb reprocessed the 5' RACE reads and keeps a single row for each CDR3 protein, giving no DNA. The record lists around 550,000 distinct CDR3 sequences, of which the ten most abundant hold approximately 3.6%. Sequenced: blood T cells: a sorted CD56 or NKG2C T cell subset, CD4+ or CD8+ T cells, or bulk PBMC T cells (not recorded which). The source of these receptors is a man younger than 35 in good health. CDR3s include the opening cysteine and the closing phenylalanine or tryptophan.

j_call v_call cdr3_aa
TRBJ2-5 TRBV12-3/TRBV12-4 CASSKGGGGETQYF
TRBJ2-1 TRBV7-9 CASSLEIHGNEQFF
TRBJ2-7 TRBV28 CASTPPGLAPGGREQYF
TRBJ2-3 TRBV20-1 CSASQGGSHTQYF
TRBJ2-3 TRBV20-1 CSARVNFNPADTQYF
TRBJ2-1 TRBV6-5 CASSYSRSSGNNEQFF
TRBJ1-2 TRBV5-5 CASRGLTANYGYTF
TRBJ2-3 TRBV12-3/TRBV12-4 CASSLTGGAGDTQYF
TRBJ2-7 TRBV12-3/TRBV12-4 CASSHGGTGGMYEQYF
TRBJ2-2 TRBV15 CATSRDLAGGPGTGELFF
TRBJ2-5 TRBV28 CATLAGGSQETQYF
TRBJ2-1 TRBV5-1 CASGSGEPPGNEQFF
TRBJ2-5 TRBV5-1 CASSLGWSGAQETQYF
TRBJ2-4 TRBV5-1 CASNTQVRNGNIQYF
TRBJ1-6 TRBV5-6 CASSFDRGSPLHF
TRBJ2-7 TRBV7-9 CASSFVGYEQYF
TRBJ2-7 TRBV5-4 CASSLAGLAGVWEQYF
TRBJ1-1 TRBV3-1 CASSLKGHLNTEAFF
TRBJ2-3 TRBV15 CATSRASGSRSDTQYF
TRBJ2-3 TRBV15 CATSRDSMGDTDTQYF
TRBJ2-1 TRBV20-1 CSARLGLGFDEQFF
TRBJ2-5 TRBV6-5 CASSYSLSGEGETQYF
TRBJ2-7 TRBV7-2 CASSSDRAEQYF
TRBJ2-1 TRBV5-1 CASSSGLAGGPGNEQFF
TRBJ2-1 TRBV29-1 CSVSSGSSYNEQFF
TRBJ2-3 TRBV5-5 CASSLASTSDLRGTQYF
TRBJ1-3 TRBV6-1 CASRAGTVRNTIYF
TRBJ1-6 TRBV5-1 CASLGLYNSPLHF
TRBJ2-3 TRBV29-1 CSLKTTADTQYF
TRBJ1-1 TRBV7-9 CASSGNVLNTEAFF
TRBJ2-1 TRBV27 CASRRTSGVSSEQFF
TRBJ2-7 TRBV12-3/TRBV12-4 CASSLVVTSGRVLGEQYF
TRBJ1-4 TRBV9 CASSVGEVQSGKLFF
TRBJ2-7 TRBV20-1 CSARSQGLAGMEQYF
TRBJ2-1 TRBV4-3 CASSQDGLLAGGYNEQFF
TRBJ2-1 TRBV5-1 CASSSESSSYNEQFF
TRBJ1-1 TRBV6-1 CASSEYGSRTEAFF
TRBJ2-1 TRBV25-1 CASSKLADTYNEQFF
TRBJ2-1 TRBV5-1 CASSFGVLGSYNEQFF
TRBJ2-1 TRBV20-1 CSARLAASYNEQFF
TRBJ1-2 TRBV12-5 CASGLAGYGYTF
TRBJ1-1 TRBV7-9 CASSGGKDRSEAFF
TRBJ2-5 TRBV7-6 CASSPIPDRGETQYF
TRBJ2-1 TRBV4-1 CASSQESETSGNNEQFF
TRBJ2-3 TRBV29-1 CSVDKSYTDTQYF
TRBJ2-7 TRBV5-1 CASSLLPDRVLEQYF
TRBJ1-2 TRBV20-1 CSAWEQRSGYTF
TRBJ2-3 TRBV27 CASSPLSGVTADTQYF